Shown below are 7 T cell receptor beta chains from a single sample sequenced in a study of T cells in Graves' hyperthyroidism and ophthalmopathy. Researchers amplified the TCR beta CDR3 regions from RNA transcripts. HTBI primers were used for first-round RT-PCR of the TCR CDR3. TCRdb processed the multiplex PCR reads anew with MiXCR; each CDR3 protein has one entry. Of 370,000 or so distinct CDR3 sequences listed, roughly 14% are singletons. Source material: blood. Every receptor here comes from a man in his thirties or forties with Graves' hyperthyroidism that later progressed to Graves' ophthalmopathy.

This clonotype was seen many times. The chain couples TRBV2 to TRBJ1-5; 7 positions agree with TRBD1. The CDR3 has 16 amino acids. J was trimmed by 5 bases and V by 6 bases; bases with no gene match: 13. CDR1 and CDR2 from the germline V gene are SNHLY and FYNNEI. The CDR3 loop reads CASRATDRDTDQPQHF. The DNA of the CDR3 is TGTGCCAGCAGGGCAACCGACAGGGACACGGATCAGCCCCAGCATTTT.

This clonotype was detected many times. The chain links TRBV29-1 to TRBJ1-2, with no clear D. The V gene lost 5 bases and the J gene lost 2 bases, with 6 bases spanning the gap. The CDR3 spans 11 residues. CDR1 and CDR2 (germline): SQVTM, ANQGSEA. CDR3 loop: CSVNLNYGYTF. The CDR3 nucleotides read TGCAGCGTTAACCTCAACTATGGCTACACCTTC.

This clonotype was picked up a small number of times. This chain uses TRBV19 with TRBJ2-7, with 7 bases fitting TRBD1. Germline V gene sequence: CDR1 LNHDA, CDR2 SQIVND (reference sequence). The CDR3 is made up of 15 amino acids. Trimming removed 0 bases from V and 4 bases from J; junction bases left unmatched: 6. DNA for the CDR3: TGTGCCAGTAGTATAGAAGGGGGCGCGGCATACGAGCAGTACTTC. Protein product: CASSIEGGAAYEQYF.

This clonotype was counted at least ten times. The chain recombines TRBV7-6 with TRBJ1-6, with 8 nucleotides matching TRBD1. V was pared by 5 bases and J by 8 bases, with 8 bases of the junction left unmatched. The CDR3 runs 15 residues. Germline CDR1 SGHVS, CDR2 FNYEAQ. CDR3 DNA: TGTGCCAGCAGCGCCCGACAGGGGTGGGATTCACCCCTCCACTTT. Its translation is CASSARQGWDSPLHF.

J is TRBJ2-5 and V is TRBV18, with 9 positions matching TRBD1. CDR3 length equals 13 residues. Germline CDR1 and CDR2: KGHSH and LQKENI. With 5 bases clipped from V and 4 bases from J, the junction kept 2 bases outside the gene matches. DNA of the CDR3: TGTGCCAGCTCAGCGGGACAGGGAGAGACCCAGTACTTC. Its protein is CASSAGQGETQYF.

The chain joins TRBV10-3 to TRBJ2-7; TRBD1 matches 10 bases. Germline V lookup: CDR1 ENHRY, CDR2 SYGVKD. The CDR3 is made up of 13 amino acids. V dropped 5 bases and J dropped 5; count of bases not matched to a gene: 3. CDR3: CAISPGTGDEQYF. The DNA of the CDR3 is TGTGCCATCAGTCCCGGGACAGGGGACGAGCAGTACTTC.

This clonotype was seen ten or more times. The chain uses TRBV6-1 and TRBJ1-6; TRBD1 aligns across 7 bases. CDR1 is MNHNS, CDR2 SASEGT, per germline. J was trimmed by 10 bases and V by 6 bases; bases with no gene match: 12. The CDR3 totals 15 residues. The CDR3 DNA follows: TGTGCCAGCAGCACTGCCGCGACAGGGACCTCACCCCTCCACTTT. Translation gives CASSTAATGTSPLHF.